This T cell receptor beta chain was observed in a study of Ad26.COV2.S vaccination and SARS-CoV-2 variants. This clone was detected only once. V gave up 3 bases and J gave up 3 bases; unmatched junction bases: 1. This CDR3 has 14 amino acids. CDR1 and CDR2 from the germline V gene are SNHLY and FYNNEI. Only in-frame clones appear in the TCRdb table, and some are missing; sequencing was by immunoSEQ multiplex PCR. The repertoire consists of around 100,000 clones, with over 70% occurring once and the leading ten covering around 15%. V gene TRBV2 combines with J gene TRBJ2-1; 8 nucleotides align to TRBD2. This TCR was recovered from a human donor who had recovered from COVID-19. The sequencing used peripheral blood, collected after recovery from COVID-19. The CDR3 nucleotides read TGTGCCAGCAGTGAGACTAGCGTCTACAATGAGCAGTTCTTC. This sequence encodes CASSETSVYNEQFF.